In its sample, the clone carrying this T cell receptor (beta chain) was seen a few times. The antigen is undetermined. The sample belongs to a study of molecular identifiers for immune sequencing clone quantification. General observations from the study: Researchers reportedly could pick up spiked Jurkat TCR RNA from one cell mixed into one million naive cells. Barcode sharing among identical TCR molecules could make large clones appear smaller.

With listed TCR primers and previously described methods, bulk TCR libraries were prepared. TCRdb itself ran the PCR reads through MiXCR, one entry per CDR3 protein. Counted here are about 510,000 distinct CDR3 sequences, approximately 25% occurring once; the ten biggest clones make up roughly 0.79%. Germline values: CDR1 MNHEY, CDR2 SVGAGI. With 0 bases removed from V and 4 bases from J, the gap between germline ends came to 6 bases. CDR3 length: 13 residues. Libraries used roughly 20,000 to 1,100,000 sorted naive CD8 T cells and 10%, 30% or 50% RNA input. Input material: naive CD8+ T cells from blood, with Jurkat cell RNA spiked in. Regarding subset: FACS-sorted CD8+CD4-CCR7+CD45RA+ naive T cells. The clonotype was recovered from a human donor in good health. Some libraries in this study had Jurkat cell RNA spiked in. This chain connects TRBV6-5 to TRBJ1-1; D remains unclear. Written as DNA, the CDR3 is TGTGCCAGCAGTTACTCGAGGAGCACTGAAGCTTTCTTT. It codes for CASSYSRSTEAFF.